The subject of this entry is one T cell receptor beta chain. Its specificity is unknown. These data are taken from a study of blood T cells in healthy people across ages. Study-level points and caveats: Unsorted PBMC material precluded a definitive naive versus antigen-experienced comparison.

Samples each yielded at least 6 micrograms of total RNA. Germline V gene sequence: CDR1 LGHNA, CDR2 YSLEER. The CDR3 covers 17 residues. Trimming pared 0 bases from V and 2 bases from J, leaving 16 bases between. A sample-barcoded 5' primer and a J-beta primer mix were used in a second PCR of about 6 to 12 cycles. TCRdb re-derived calls from the 5' RACE reads in MiXCR, one entry per CDR3 protein. Found here are about 970,000 distinct CDR3 sequences, roughly 51% of them singletons; the top ten hold about 20%. This clonotype was obtained from a woman in her fifties or sixties in good health. The specimen sequenced was blood. V is TRBV4-3 and J is TRBJ2-5; D may be TRBD2 (6 bases). The CDR3 is CASSQDPVGTLQETQYF. Here the CDR3 DNA reads TGCGCCAGCAGCCAAGACCCGGTGGGGACTTTACAAGAGACCCAGTACTTC.